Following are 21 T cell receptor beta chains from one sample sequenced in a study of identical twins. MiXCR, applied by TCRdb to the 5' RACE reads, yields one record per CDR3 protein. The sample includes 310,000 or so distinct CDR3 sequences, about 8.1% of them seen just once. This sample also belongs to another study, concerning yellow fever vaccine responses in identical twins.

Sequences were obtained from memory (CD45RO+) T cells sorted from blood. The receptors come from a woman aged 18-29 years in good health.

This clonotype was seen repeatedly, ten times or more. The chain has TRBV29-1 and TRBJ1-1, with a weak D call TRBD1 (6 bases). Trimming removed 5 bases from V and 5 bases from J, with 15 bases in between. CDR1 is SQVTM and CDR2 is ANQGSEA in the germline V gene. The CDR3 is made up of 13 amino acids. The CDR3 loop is CSVRTGSKTEAFF. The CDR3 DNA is TGCAGCGTTAGAACAGGGAGTAAAACTGAAGCTTTCTTT.

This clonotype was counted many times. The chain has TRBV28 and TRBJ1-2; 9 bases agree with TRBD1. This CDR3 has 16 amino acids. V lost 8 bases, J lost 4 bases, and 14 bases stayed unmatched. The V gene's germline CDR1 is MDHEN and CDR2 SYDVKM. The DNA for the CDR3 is TGTGCCAGCCGAAAAATCACCGGGACAGGGTCCTATGGCTACACCTTC. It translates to CASRKITGTGSYGYTF.

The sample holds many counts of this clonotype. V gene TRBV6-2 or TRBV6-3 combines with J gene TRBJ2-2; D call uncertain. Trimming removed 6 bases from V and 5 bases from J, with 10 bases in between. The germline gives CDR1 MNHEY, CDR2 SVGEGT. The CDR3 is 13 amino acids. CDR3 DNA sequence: TGTGCCAGCAGCTCCGACGAGACCGGGGAGCTGTTTTTT. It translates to CASSSDETGELFF.

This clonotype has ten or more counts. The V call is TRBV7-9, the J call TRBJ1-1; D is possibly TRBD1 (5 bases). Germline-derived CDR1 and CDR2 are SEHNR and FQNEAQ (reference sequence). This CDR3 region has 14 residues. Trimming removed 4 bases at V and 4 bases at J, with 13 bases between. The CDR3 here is CASSSLRQTTEAFF. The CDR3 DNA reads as TGTGCCAGCAGCTCCCTGAGACAGACCACTGAAGCTTTCTTT.

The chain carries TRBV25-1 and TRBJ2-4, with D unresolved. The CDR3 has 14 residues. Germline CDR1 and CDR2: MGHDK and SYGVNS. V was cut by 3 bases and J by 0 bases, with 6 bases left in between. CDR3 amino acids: CASSDKLAKNIQYF. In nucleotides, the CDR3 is TGTGCCAGCAGTGATAAGCTAGCCAAAAACATTCAGTACTTC.

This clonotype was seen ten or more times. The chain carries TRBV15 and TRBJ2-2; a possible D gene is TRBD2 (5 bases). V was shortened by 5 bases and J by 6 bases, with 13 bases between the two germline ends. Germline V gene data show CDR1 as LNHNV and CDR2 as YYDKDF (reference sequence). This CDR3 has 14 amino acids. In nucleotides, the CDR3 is TGTGCCACCAGCCGCGACTATATCTCCGGGGAGCTGTTTTTT. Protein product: CATSRDYISGELFF.

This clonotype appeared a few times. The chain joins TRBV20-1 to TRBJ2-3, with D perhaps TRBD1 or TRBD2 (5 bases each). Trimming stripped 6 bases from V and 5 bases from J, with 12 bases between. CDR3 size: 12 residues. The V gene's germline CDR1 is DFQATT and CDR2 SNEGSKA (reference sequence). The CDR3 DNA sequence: TGCAGTGCGCTGGGGGTAAAAGATACGCAGTATTTT. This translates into CSALGVKDTQYF.

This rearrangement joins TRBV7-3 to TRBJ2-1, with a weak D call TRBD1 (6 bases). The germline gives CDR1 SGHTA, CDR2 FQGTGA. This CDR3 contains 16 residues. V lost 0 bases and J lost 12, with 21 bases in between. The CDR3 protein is CASSLTAYGTNRGQFF. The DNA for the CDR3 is TGTGCCAGCAGCTTAACTGCCTACGGGACAAATCGAGGGCAGTTCTTC. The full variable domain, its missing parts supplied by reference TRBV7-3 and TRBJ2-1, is GAGVSQTPSNKVTEKGKYVELRCDPISGHTALYWYRQSLGQGPEFLIYFQGTGAADDSGLPNDRFFAVRPEGSVSTLKIQRTERGDSAVYLCASSLTAYGTNRGQFFGPGTRLTVL.

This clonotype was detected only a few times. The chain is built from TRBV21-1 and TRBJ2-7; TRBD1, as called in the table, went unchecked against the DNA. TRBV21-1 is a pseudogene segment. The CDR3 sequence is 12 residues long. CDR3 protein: CASGTPSYEQYV. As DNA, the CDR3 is TGTGCCAGCGGGACACCCTCCTACGAGCAGTACGTC.

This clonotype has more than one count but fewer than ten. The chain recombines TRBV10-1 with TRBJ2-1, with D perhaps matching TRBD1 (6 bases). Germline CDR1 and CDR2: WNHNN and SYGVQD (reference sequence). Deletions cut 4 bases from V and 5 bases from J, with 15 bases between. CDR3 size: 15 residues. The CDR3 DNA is TGCGCCAGCAGTGCTGGACAGACCCAGAACAATGAGCAGTTCTTC. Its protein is CASSAGQTQNNEQFF.

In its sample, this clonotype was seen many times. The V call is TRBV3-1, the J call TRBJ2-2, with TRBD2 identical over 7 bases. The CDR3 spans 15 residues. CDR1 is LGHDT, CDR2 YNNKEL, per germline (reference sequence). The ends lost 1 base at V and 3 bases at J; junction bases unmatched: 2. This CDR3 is CASSQGGSYTGELFF. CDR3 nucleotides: TGTGCCAGCAGCCAAGGCGGGAGTTACACCGGGGAGCTGTTTTTT. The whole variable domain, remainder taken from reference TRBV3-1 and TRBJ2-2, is DTAVSQTPKYLVTQMGNDKSIKCEQNLGHDTMYWYKQDSKKFLKIMFSYNNKELIINETVPNRFSPKSPDKAHLNLHINSLELGDSAVYFCASSQGGSYTGELFFGEGSRLTVL.

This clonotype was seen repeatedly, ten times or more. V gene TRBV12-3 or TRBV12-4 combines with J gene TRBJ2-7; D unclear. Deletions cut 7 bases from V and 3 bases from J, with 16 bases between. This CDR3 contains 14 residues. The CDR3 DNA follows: TGTGCCAGCACCCATAAGGCCCTAATCTACGAGCAGTACTTC. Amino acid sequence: CASTHKALIYEQYF.

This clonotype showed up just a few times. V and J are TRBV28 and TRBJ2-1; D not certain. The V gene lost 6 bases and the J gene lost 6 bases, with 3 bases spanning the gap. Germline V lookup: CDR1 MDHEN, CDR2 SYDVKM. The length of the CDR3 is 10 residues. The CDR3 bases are TGTGCCAGCAGCCTCAATGAGCAGTTCTTC. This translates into CASSLNEQFF.

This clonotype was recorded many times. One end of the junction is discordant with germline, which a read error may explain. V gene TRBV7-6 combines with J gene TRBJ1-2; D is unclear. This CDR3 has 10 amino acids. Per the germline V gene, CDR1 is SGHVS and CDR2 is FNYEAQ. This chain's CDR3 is CASSPWSLVF. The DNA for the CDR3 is TGTGCCAGCAGCCCTTGGTCTCTCGTCTTC.

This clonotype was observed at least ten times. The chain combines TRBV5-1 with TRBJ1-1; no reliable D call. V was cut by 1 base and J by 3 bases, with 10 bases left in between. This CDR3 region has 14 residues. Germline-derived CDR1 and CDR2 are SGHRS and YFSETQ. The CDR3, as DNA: TGCGCCAGCAGCTTGTCTGGGTCGGACACTGAAGCTTTCTTT. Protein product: CASSLSGSDTEAFF.

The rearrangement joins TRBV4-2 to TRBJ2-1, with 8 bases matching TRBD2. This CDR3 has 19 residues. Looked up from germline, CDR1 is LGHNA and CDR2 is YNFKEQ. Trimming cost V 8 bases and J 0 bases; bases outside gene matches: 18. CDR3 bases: TGTGCCAGCTACCGTGGGCTAGCGGGTCACCGCAGCTCCTACAATGAGCAGTTCTTC. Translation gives CASYRGLAGHRSSYNEQFF.

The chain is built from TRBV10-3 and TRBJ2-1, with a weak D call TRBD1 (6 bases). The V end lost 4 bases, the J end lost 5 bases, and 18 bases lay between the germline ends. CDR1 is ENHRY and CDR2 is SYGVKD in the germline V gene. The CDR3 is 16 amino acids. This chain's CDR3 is CAISGRKGEPNNEQFF. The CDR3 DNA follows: TGTGCCATCAGTGGGCGAAAGGGGGAACCCAACAATGAGCAGTTCTTC.

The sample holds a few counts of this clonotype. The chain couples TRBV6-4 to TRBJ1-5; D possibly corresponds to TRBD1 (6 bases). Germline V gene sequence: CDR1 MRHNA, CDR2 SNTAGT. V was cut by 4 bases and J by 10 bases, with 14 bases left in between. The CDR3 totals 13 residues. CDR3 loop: CASSGGDKAPQHF. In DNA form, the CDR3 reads TGTGCCAGCAGTGGAGGGGACAAGGCTCCCCAGCATTTT.

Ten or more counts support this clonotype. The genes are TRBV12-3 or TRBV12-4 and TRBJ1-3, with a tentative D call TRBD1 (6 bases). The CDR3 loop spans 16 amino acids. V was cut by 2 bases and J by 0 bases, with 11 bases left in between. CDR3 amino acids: CASSLSGGYSGNTIYF. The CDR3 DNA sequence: TGTGCCAGCAGTTTATCGGGGGGCTACTCTGGAAACACCATATATTTT.

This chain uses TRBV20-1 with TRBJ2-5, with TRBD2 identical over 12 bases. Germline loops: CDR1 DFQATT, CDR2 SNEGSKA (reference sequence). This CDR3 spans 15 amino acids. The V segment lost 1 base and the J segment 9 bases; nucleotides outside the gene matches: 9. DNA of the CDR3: TGCAGTGCTAGAGGGGGGACTAGCGGGTCGGGGGCCCAGTACTTC. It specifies CSARGGTSGSGAQYF.

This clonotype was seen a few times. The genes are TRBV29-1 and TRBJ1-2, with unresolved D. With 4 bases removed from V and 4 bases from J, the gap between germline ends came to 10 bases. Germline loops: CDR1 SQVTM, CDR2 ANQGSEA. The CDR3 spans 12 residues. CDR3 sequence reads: CSVASQAYGYTF. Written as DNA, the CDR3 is TGCAGCGTTGCCTCTCAGGCCTATGGCTACACCTTC.